One and the same sample provided the 15 T cell receptor beta chains below, sequenced in a study of blood T cell repertoires in COVID-19. Using immunoSEQ multiplex PCR, the repertoire was profiled, and TCRdb retains in-frame clones only, with some absent. Found here are 200,000 or so clones, roughly 79% of them singletons; the top ten hold roughly 17%. Sequencing was carried out using peripheral blood. These receptors were obtained from a man aged 55-75 years with active or convalescent COVID-19.

V and J are TRBV7-9 and TRBJ2-7; D perhaps matches TRBD2 (6 bases). Germline CDR1 reads SEHNR; CDR2 reads FQNEAQ (reference sequence). V was clipped by 1 base and J by 4 bases, with 8 bases between them. CDR3 length equals 13 residues. CDR3 coding DNA: TGTGCCAGCAGCTTAGAAGCGGGTTACGAGCAGTACTTC. It yields the protein CASSLEAGYEQYF.

The chain has TRBV28 and TRBJ2-7; D may be TRBD1 (5 bases). The CDR3 is 15 residues long. Looked up from germline, CDR1 is MDHEN and CDR2 is SYDVKM. With 1 base removed from V and 3 bases from J, the gap between germline ends came to 13 bases. CDR3 region: CASSLYGQGSYEQYF. CDR3 DNA: TGTGCCAGCAGTTTATACGGGCAGGGAAGCTACGAGCAGTACTTC.

The V gene is TRBV27, the J gene TRBJ2-1; 7 bases match TRBD2. V was clipped by 5 bases and J by 6 bases; unmatched bases: 7. There are 14 residues in the CDR3. Looked up from germline, CDR1 is MNHEY and CDR2 is SMNVEV (reference sequence). The CDR3 loop reads CASSAWGEGNEQFF. The CDR3 DNA reads TGTGCCAGCAGTGCTTGGGGGGAGGGCAATGAGCAGTTCTTC.

The chain joins TRBV11-2 to TRBJ2-1, with D perhaps matching TRBD2 (5 bases). The CDR3 length is 14 residues. Germline lookup yields CDR1 SGHAT and CDR2 FQNNGV. V lost 5 bases, J lost 11 bases, and 19 bases lay in between. The CDR3 DNA sequence: TGTGCCAGCAGCCCGTCTCTGAGCGGTGGTAAGCAGTTCTTC. It codes for CASSPSLSGGKQFF.

This clone was recorded once. The genes are TRBV5-4 and TRBJ2-5; D possibly corresponds to TRBD2 (5 bases). Germline values: CDR1 SGHNT, CDR2 YYREEE (reference sequence). V gave up 10 bases and J gave up 0 bases, with 10 bases separating them. This CDR3 spans 12 amino acids. Here the CDR3 reads CAASSYQETQYF. CDR3 nucleotide sequence: TGTGCCGCCTCTAGCTACCAAGAGACCCAGTACTTC.

The J gene is TRBJ1-6, the V gene TRBV27; the D gene is possibly TRBD1 (5 bases). The length of the CDR3 is 15 residues. In germline, CDR1 is MNHEY, CDR2 SMNVEV (reference sequence). The V gene lost 2 bases and the J gene lost 5 bases, with 10 bases spanning the gap. The CDR3 coding sequence is TGTGCCAGCAGTTTAGGTCCAGGGAATAATTCACCCCTCCACTTT. Translating gives CASSLGPGNNSPLHF.

Only a few counts were recorded for this clone. The rearrangement links TRBV12-3 or TRBV12-4 to TRBJ1-1; D remains ambiguous. V was trimmed by 7 bases and J by 6 bases, leaving 9 bases between them. The CDR3 covers 11 residues. The CDR3: CASTVAAEAFF. CDR3 sequence (DNA): TGTGCCAGCACCGTAGCAGCTGAAGCTTTCTTT.

The chain carries TRBV7-9 and TRBJ2-2, with 13 bases that match TRBD2. The germline gives CDR1 SEHNR, CDR2 FQNEAQ (reference sequence). Germline trimming cut 5 bases from V and 0 bases from J; bases unmatched to any gene: 6. The CDR3 contains 18 residues. In nucleotides, the CDR3 is TGTGCCAGCAGCCCCGGACTAGCGGGAGCGTCGAACACCGGGGAGCTGTTTTTT. This codes for CASSPGLAGASNTGELFF.

The rearrangement joins TRBV7-6 to TRBJ1-6, with no clear D. Germline V gene sequence: CDR1 SGHVS, CDR2 FNYEAQ. The CDR3 has 13 amino acids. V was shortened by 5 bases and J by 7 bases, with 9 bases between the two germline ends. This CDR3 reads CASSPSQNSPLHF. CDR3 bases: TGTGCCAGCAGCCCATCCCAAAATTCACCCCTCCACTTT.

This clone was recorded a few times. This chain connects TRBV29-1 to TRBJ2-2; 7 positions match TRBD1. CDR1 and CDR2 (germline): SQVTM, ANQGSEA. The trim removed 6 bases at V and 4 bases at J, leaving 5 bases unmatched. The CDR3 spans 13 residues. In nucleotides, the CDR3 is TGCAGCGTGAAAACAGGGGTCACCGGGGAGCTGTTTTTT. It specifies CSVKTGVTGELFF.

The count of this clone is one. V usage is TRBV4-3 and J usage is TRBJ2-7; TRBD1 aligns across 8 bases. The junction had 7 bases not matched to a gene; V was cut back by 0 bases and J by 3 bases. CDR3 size: 16 residues. Per the germline V gene, CDR1 is LGHNA and CDR2 is YSLEER. CDR3 sequence: CASSQDIGQGHYEQYF. Here the CDR3 DNA reads TGCGCCAGCAGCCAAGATATCGGACAGGGCCACTACGAGCAGTACTTC.

This clone was picked up a small number of times. This chain uses TRBV5-1 with TRBJ2-5; 11 nucleotides agree with TRBD1. The germline gives CDR1 SGHRS, CDR2 YFSETQ. The CDR3 runs 14 residues. V shed 4 bases and J 4 bases; nucleotides not matched to a gene: 3. This CDR3 reads CASSKDRGLETQYF. DNA for the CDR3: TGCGCCAGCAGCAAGGACAGGGGGCTAGAGACCCAGTACTTC.

V is TRBV30 and J is TRBJ1-2; no definite D call. V shed 3 bases and J shed 5 bases, with 10 bases lying between them. The germline V gene encodes CDR1 GTSNPN and CDR2 SVGIG (reference sequence). The CDR3 totals 12 residues. As DNA, the CDR3 is TGTGCCTGGAGGCAGACTTCATATGGCTACACCTTC. Its protein is CAWRQTSYGYTF. The whole variable domain, filled in from reference TRBV30 and TRBJ1-2, reads SQTIHQWPATLVQPVGSPLSLECTVEGTSNPNLYWYRQAAGRGLQLLFYSVGIGQISSEVPQNLSASRPQDRQFILSSKKLLLSDSGFYLCAWRQTSYGYTFGSGTRLTVV.

The chain employs TRBV10-3 and TRBJ2-3, with D tentatively TRBD1 (5 bases). The ends were cut back, 3 bases at V and 1 base at J, with 8 bases in the middle. This CDR3 comprises 14 residues. Germline V gives CDR1 ENHRY, CDR2 SYGVKD. The CDR3 nucleotides read TGTGCCATCAGTGACAAAGGGGGCACAGATACGCAGTATTTT. It encodes CAISDKGGTDTQYF.

This chain connects TRBV19 to TRBJ2-5; D is perhaps TRBD1 (6 bases). Germline CDR1 LNHDA, CDR2 SQIVND (reference sequence). V was cut by 2 bases and J by 4 bases, with 8 bases left in between. This CDR3 is built from 13 residues. The CDR3 sequence: CASSINRAETQYF. The CDR3, as DNA: TGTGCCAGTAGTATAAACAGGGCAGAGACCCAGTACTTC.